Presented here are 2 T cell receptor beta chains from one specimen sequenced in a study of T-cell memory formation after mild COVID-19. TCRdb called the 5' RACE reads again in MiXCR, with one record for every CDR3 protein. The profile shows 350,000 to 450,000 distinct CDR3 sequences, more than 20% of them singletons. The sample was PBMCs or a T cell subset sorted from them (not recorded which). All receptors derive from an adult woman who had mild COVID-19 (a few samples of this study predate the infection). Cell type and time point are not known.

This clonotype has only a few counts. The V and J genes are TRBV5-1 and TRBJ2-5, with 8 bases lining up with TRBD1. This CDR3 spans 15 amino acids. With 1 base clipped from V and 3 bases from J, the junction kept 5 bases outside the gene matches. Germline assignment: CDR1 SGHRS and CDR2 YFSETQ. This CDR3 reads CASSLSGQEEETQYF. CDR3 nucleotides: TGCGCCAGCAGCTTGTCGGGACAGGAGGAAGAGACCCAGTACTTC.

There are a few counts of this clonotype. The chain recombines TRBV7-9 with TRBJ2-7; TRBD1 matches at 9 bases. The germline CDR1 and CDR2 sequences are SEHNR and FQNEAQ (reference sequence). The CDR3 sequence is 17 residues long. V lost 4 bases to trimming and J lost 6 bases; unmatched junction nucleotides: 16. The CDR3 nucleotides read TGTGCCAGCAGCTGGGGGACAGGGCCCCGCGGGTCTTCCGAGCAGTACTTC. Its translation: CASSWGTGPRGSSEQYF. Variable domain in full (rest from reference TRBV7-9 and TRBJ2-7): DTGVSQNPRHKITKRGQNVTFRCDPISEHNRLYWYRQTLGQGPEFLTYFQNEAQLEKSRLLSDRFSAERPKGSFSTLEIQRTEQGDSAMYLCASSWGTGPRGSSEQYFGPGTRLTVT.